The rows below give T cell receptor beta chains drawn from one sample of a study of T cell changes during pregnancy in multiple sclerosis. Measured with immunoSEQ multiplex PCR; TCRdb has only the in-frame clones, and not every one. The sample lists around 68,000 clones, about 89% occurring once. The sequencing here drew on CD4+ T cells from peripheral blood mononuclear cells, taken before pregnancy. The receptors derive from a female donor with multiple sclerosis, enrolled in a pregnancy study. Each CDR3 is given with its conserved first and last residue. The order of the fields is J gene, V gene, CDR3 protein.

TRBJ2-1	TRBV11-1	CASSPITGSLFF
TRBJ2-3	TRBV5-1	CASSLVSGRATDTQYF
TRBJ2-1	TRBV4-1	CASSRTGQGADEQFF
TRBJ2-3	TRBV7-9	CASSPRSASDTQYF
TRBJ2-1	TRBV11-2	CASSAGTSGVNEQFF
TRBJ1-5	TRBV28	CASSSLGHQHF
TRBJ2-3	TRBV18	CASSPRGRNTDTQYF
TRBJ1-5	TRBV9	CASSVDPGSQPQHF
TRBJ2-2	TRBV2	CASSDRSGMVTGELFF
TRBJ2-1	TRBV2	CASSEAGLNEQFF
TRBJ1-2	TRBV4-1	CASSQAGGNYGYTF
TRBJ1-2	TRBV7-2	CASSVGQLNGYTF
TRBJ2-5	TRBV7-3	CASSSNSGGAETQYF
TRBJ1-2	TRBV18	CASSPRGTGVSNYGYTF
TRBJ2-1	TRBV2	CASSDRGLAGQNEQFF
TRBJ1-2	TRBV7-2	CASSLMTGGNSGYTF